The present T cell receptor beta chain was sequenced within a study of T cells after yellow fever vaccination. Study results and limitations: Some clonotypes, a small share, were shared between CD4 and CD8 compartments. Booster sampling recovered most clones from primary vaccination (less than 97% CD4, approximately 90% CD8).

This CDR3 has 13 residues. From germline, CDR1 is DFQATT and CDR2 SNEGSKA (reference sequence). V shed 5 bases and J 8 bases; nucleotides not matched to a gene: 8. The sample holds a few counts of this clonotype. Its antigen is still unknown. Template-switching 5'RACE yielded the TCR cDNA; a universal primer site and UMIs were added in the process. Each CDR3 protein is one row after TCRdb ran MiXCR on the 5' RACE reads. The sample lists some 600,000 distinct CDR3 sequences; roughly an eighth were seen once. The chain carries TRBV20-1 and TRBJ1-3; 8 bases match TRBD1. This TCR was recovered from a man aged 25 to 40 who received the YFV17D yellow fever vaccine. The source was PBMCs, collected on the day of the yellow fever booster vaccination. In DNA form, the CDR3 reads TGCAGTGCTTACAGGGGGTCGGGAGACACCATATATTTT. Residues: CSAYRGSGDTIYF.